This is a list of T cell receptor beta chains from one sample in a study of T cells in Graves' hyperthyroidism and ophthalmopathy. From the multiplex PCR reads, TCRdb called clonotypes with MiXCR, one entry per CDR3 protein. Of about 400,000 distinct CDR3 sequences listed, about 14% are singletons. Input material: blood. The origin of the receptors is a young woman with Graves' ophthalmopathy. Each CDR3 is given with its conserved first and last residue. A D gene is named only where the DNA matches it firmly. Some rows mark clone size as missing; the rest say once, few, many or name a class of expanded clone.

clone_size: few; d_call: NA; v_call: TRBV4-2; j_call: TRBJ2-1; cdr3_aa: CASSQETGPPYNEQFF; cdr3_nt: TGTGCCAGCAGCCAAGAGACTGGGCCCCCCTACAATGAGCAGTTCTTC
clone_size: many; d_call: NA; v_call: TRBV5-6; j_call: TRBJ2-7; cdr3_aa: CASSFGAEGMASYEQYF; cdr3_nt: TGTGCCAGCAGCTTCGGAGCGGAGGGAATGGCGTCCTACGAGCAGTACTTC
clone_size: many; d_call: TRBD1; v_call: TRBV20-1; j_call: TRBJ2-2; cdr3_aa: CSAPRQGSNTGELFF; cdr3_nt: TGCAGTGCTCCCCGACAGGGATCGAACACCGGGGAGCTGTTTTTT
clone_size: many; d_call: NA; v_call: TRBV7-9; j_call: TRBJ1-2; cdr3_aa: CASSPEGSGYTF; cdr3_nt: TGTGCCAGCAGCCCCGAGGGGAGTGGCTACACCTTC
clone_size: many; d_call: NA; v_call: TRBV24-1; j_call: TRBJ1-1; cdr3_aa: CATSDSRGVGTEAFF; cdr3_nt: TGTGCCACCAGTGATTCCCGGGGGGTAGGCACTGAAGCTTTCTTT
clone_size: many; d_call: NA; v_call: TRBV18; j_call: TRBJ2-1; cdr3_aa: CASSPDITTYNEQFF; cdr3_nt: TGTGCCAGCTCACCTGACATCACAACCTACAATGAGCAGTTCTTC
clone_size: many; d_call: TRBD2; v_call: TRBV27; j_call: TRBJ2-2; cdr3_aa: CASSLAGGPGAGELFF; cdr3_nt: TGTGCCAGCAGTTTAGCGGGGGGGCCTGGGGCCGGGGAGCTGTTTTTT
clone_size: many; d_call: NA; v_call: TRBV3-1; j_call: TRBJ2-3; cdr3_aa: CASSQVRGESTDTQYF; cdr3_nt: TGTGCCAGCAGCCAAGTGAGGGGCGAAAGCACAGATACGCAGTATTTT
clone_size: few; d_call: NA; v_call: TRBV20-1; j_call: TRBJ2-3; cdr3_aa: CSASQQGKADTQYF; cdr3_nt: TGCAGTGCTAGCCAACAGGGAAAGGCAGATACGCAGTATTTT
clone_size: few; d_call: TRBD2; v_call: TRBV20-1; j_call: TRBJ2-2; cdr3_aa: CSAPGRTSVPGELFF; cdr3_nt: TGCAGTGCCCCAGGGAGGACTAGTGTTCCCGGGGAGCTGTTTTTT
clone_size: many; d_call: NA; v_call: TRBV20-1; j_call: TRBJ2-1; cdr3_aa: CSASTRISNNEQFF; cdr3_nt: TGCAGTGCCTCTACCCGAATATCGAACAATGAGCAGTTCTTC
clone_size: many; d_call: TRBD1; v_call: TRBV7-2; j_call: TRBJ2-5; cdr3_aa: CASSLNRGARIETQYF; cdr3_nt: TGTGCCAGCAGCCTCAACAGGGGTGCGAGAATAGAGACCCAGTACTTC
clone_size: many; d_call: TRBD1; v_call: TRBV27; j_call: TRBJ2-5; cdr3_aa: CASSTGTEKTQYF; cdr3_nt: TGTGCCAGCAGTACCGGGACAGAGAAGACCCAGTACTTC
clone_size: many; d_call: TRBD2; v_call: TRBV2; j_call: TRBJ2-5; cdr3_aa: CASKLFLGTSGGQETQYF; cdr3_nt: TGTGCCAGCAAGCTCTTCCTCGGGACTAGCGGGGGTCAAGAGACCCAGTACTTC
clone_size: many; d_call: NA; v_call: TRBV27; j_call: TRBJ1-6; cdr3_aa: CASSFYGPAGDNSPLHF; cdr3_nt: TGTGCCAGCAGTTTCTACGGACCAGCAGGGGACAATTCACCCCTCCACTTT
clone_size: many; d_call: TRBD2; v_call: TRBV12-3/TRBV12-4; j_call: TRBJ2-3; cdr3_aa: CASSSAGDTDTQYF; cdr3_nt: TGTGCCAGCAGCTCAGCGGGGGATACAGATACGCAGTATTTT
clone_size: NA; d_call: NA; v_call: TRBV7-2; j_call: TRBJ1-6; cdr3_aa: CASRDGGNSPLHF; cdr3_nt: TGTGCCAGCAGGGACGGCGGAAATTCACCCCTCCACTTT
clone_size: many; d_call: NA; v_call: TRBV3-1; j_call: TRBJ2-3; cdr3_aa: CASSQAGWSAGARTDTQYF; cdr3_nt: TGTGCCAGCAGCCAAGCAGGGTGGTCGGCGGGGGCGCGCACAGATACGCAGTATTTT
clone_size: many; d_call: TRBD2; v_call: TRBV2; j_call: TRBJ2-4; cdr3_aa: CASTSIGTSGVPAKNIQYF; cdr3_nt: TGTGCCAGCACGTCCATTGGGACTAGCGGGGTTCCGGCCAAAAACATTCAGTACTTC
clone_size: NA; d_call: TRBD1; v_call: TRBV4-2; j_call: TRBJ1-3; cdr3_aa: CASSQEGDTGGTGNTIYF; cdr3_nt: TGTGCCAGCAGCCAAGAAGGAGACACAGGGGGCACTGGAAACACCATATATTTT
clone_size: few; d_call: NA; v_call: TRBV19; j_call: TRBJ2-2; cdr3_aa: CATRATNTGELFF; cdr3_nt: TGTGCCACTCGGGCCACGAACACCGGGGAGCTGTTTTTT
clone_size: NA; d_call: TRBD2; v_call: TRBV11-2; j_call: TRBJ2-2; cdr3_aa: CASSKRGSGGAGELFF; cdr3_nt: TGTGCCAGCAGCAAGAGGGGGAGCGGGGGGGCCGGGGAGCTGTTTTTT
clone_size: many; d_call: TRBD2; v_call: TRBV27; j_call: TRBJ2-5; cdr3_aa: CASRSSGAGTQYF; cdr3_nt: TGTGCCAGCAGATCTAGCGGGGCGGGGACCCAGTACTTC
clone_size: many; d_call: NA; v_call: TRBV7-8; j_call: TRBJ2-5; cdr3_aa: CASNNGPGGETQYF; cdr3_nt: TGTGCCAGCAATAACGGCCCAGGAGGAGAGACCCAGTACTTC
clone_size: few; d_call: NA; v_call: TRBV12-3/TRBV12-4; j_call: TRBJ2-2; cdr3_aa: CASSPTRANTGELFF; cdr3_nt: TGTGCCAGCAGTCCAACTAGAGCGAACACCGGGGAGCTGTTTTTT
clone_size: NA; d_call: NA; v_call: TRBV11-2; j_call: TRBJ2-7; cdr3_aa: CASSPRAIAESSYEQYF; cdr3_nt: TGTGCCAGCAGCCCCCGGGCGATAGCGGAGTCCTCCTACGAGCAGTACTTC
clone_size: many; d_call: NA; v_call: TRBV20-1; j_call: TRBJ2-7; cdr3_aa: CSARDGEGFRDSYEQYF; cdr3_nt: TGCAGTGCTAGAGATGGGGAAGGATTCAGGGACTCCTACGAGCAGTACTTC
clone_size: many; d_call: TRBD1; v_call: TRBV7-8; j_call: TRBJ1-2; cdr3_aa: CASSTDRVYGYTF; cdr3_nt: TGTGCCAGCAGCACCGACAGGGTATATGGCTACACCTTC
clone_size: many; d_call: TRBD1; v_call: TRBV6-1; j_call: TRBJ1-2; cdr3_aa: CASSDRGRDYGYTF; cdr3_nt: TGTGCCAGCAGCGACAGGGGGAGAGACTATGGCTACACCTTC
clone_size: NA; d_call: NA; v_call: TRBV4-2; j_call: TRBJ1-5; cdr3_aa: CASSQEAQYYNQPQHF; cdr3_nt: TGTGCCAGCAGCCAAGAGGCACAGTACTACAATCAGCCCCAGCATTTT
clone_size: many; d_call: NA; v_call: TRBV6-2/TRBV6-3; j_call: TRBJ1-6; cdr3_aa: CASSAQERQTDNSPLHF; cdr3_nt: TGTGCCAGCAGTGCCCAGGAGAGACAGACAGATAATTCACCCCTCCACTTT
clone_size: many; d_call: NA; v_call: TRBV20-1; j_call: TRBJ2-7; cdr3_aa: CSARDRLRDFYEQYF; cdr3_nt: TGCAGTGCTAGAGATAGGCTCAGGGACTTTTACGAGCAGTACTTC
clone_size: NA; d_call: TRBD2; v_call: TRBV24-1; j_call: TRBJ2-5; cdr3_aa: CATSDLRDSGAQETQYF; cdr3_nt: TGTGCCACCAGTGATTTAAGGGATAGCGGGGCACAAGAGACCCAGTACTTC
clone_size: many; d_call: TRBD1; v_call: TRBV5-6; j_call: TRBJ2-7; cdr3_aa: CASSLPGQPYEQYF; cdr3_nt: TGTGCCAGCAGCTTACCGGGACAGCCCTACGAGCAGTACTTC
clone_size: many; d_call: NA; v_call: TRBV18; j_call: TRBJ2-1; cdr3_aa: CASSPASSGDEQFF; cdr3_nt: TGTGCCAGCTCACCGGCTAGTTCAGGTGATGAGCAGTTCTTC
clone_size: many; d_call: NA; v_call: TRBV11-2; j_call: TRBJ2-1; cdr3_aa: CASSSYPHGTPYNEQFF; cdr3_nt: TGTGCCAGCAGCTCTTACCCCCACGGGACGCCTTACAATGAGCAGTTCTTC
clone_size: many; d_call: TRBD2; v_call: TRBV28; j_call: TRBJ2-5; cdr3_aa: CASSPDGRETQYF; cdr3_nt: TGTGCCAGCAGCCCAGACGGGAGGGAGACCCAGTACTTC
clone_size: NA; d_call: NA; v_call: TRBV5-8; j_call: TRBJ2-3; cdr3_aa: CASSLAWGTDTQYF; cdr3_nt: TGTGCCAGCAGCTTGGCATGGGGCACAGATACGCAGTATTTT
clone_size: few; d_call: NA; v_call: TRBV7-8; j_call: TRBJ1-1; cdr3_aa: CASSPQGQSNTEAFF; cdr3_nt: TGTGCCAGCAGCCCCCAAGGACAGTCGAACACTGAAGCTTTCTTT
clone_size: NA; d_call: NA; v_call: TRBV18; j_call: TRBJ1-5; cdr3_aa: CASSSLRGTRSSNQPQHF; cdr3_nt: TGTGCCAGCTCATCTCTCCGGGGTACCCGGTCCAGCAATCAGCCCCAGCATTTT
clone_size: many; d_call: TRBD1; v_call: TRBV2; j_call: TRBJ1-6; cdr3_aa: CASREDRAYNSPLHF; cdr3_nt: TGTGCCAGCAGAGAGGACAGGGCGTACAATTCACCCCTCCACTTT
clone_size: NA; d_call: NA; v_call: TRBV27; j_call: TRBJ2-3; cdr3_aa: CASESVGDHTDTQYF; cdr3_nt: TGTGCCAGCGAATCCGTGGGGGACCACACAGATACGCAGTATTTT
clone_size: many; d_call: NA; v_call: TRBV18; j_call: TRBJ1-3; cdr3_aa: CASSPGRMDGNTIYF; cdr3_nt: TGTGCCAGCTCACCAGGGAGGATGGATGGAAACACCATATATTTT
clone_size: many; d_call: TRBD2; v_call: TRBV4-2; j_call: TRBJ2-2; cdr3_aa: CASSQATSAAGVGELFF; cdr3_nt: TGTGCCAGCAGCCAAGCAACTAGCGCAGCGGGGGTCGGGGAGCTGTTTTTT
clone_size: many; d_call: NA; v_call: TRBV5-1; j_call: TRBJ2-2; cdr3_aa: CASSVASTTGELFF; cdr3_nt: TGCGCCAGCAGCGTTGCTAGCACCACCGGGGAGCTGTTTTTT